The sample holds a few counts of the clone carrying this T cell receptor (beta chain). Its antigen is not identified. Each CDR3 protein gets one entry after TCRdb re-called the 5' RACE reads with MiXCR. The sample yields 300,000 to 350,000 distinct CDR3 sequences, 3% to 4.5% seen once. These data belong to a study of T cells after yellow fever vaccination. Broader study findings: Clones from primary vaccination mostly reappeared after the booster (over 95% CD4, over 85% CD8). FACS-sorted repertoires could contain abundant clonotypes contaminating from the bulk population.

The CDR3 has 16 amino acids. Per the germline V gene, CDR1 is DFQATT and CDR2 is SNEGSKA (reference sequence). V dropped 3 bases and J dropped 7; count of bases not matched to a gene: 12. This rearrangement joins TRBV20-1 to TRBJ1-2; 12 nucleotides match TRBD1. Sample: PBMCs, taken 5 days after the yellow fever booster vaccination. The sequence was obtained from a man between 18 and 35 years old who received the YFV17D yellow fever vaccine. The CDR3 DNA reads as TGCAGTGCTAGGGATACGCCGGGACAGGGGGCGAGTGGCTACACCTTC. Translating gives CSARDTPGQGASGYTF.